What follows are 30 T cell receptor beta chains derived from one specimen sequenced in a study of blood T cells in healthy people across ages. A second about 6 to 12 cycle PCR used barcoded and J-beta primers. TCRdb redid the calling of the 5' RACE reads with MiXCR, one entry per CDR3 protein. The sample records 950,000 to 1,200,000 distinct CDR3 sequences, roughly two fifths being singletons. The specimen sequenced was blood. All receptors derive from a man aged 18 to 35 in good health.

The sample holds a few counts of this clonotype. V and J are TRBV4-1 and TRBJ2-3; D might be TRBD2 (5 bases). V shed 0 bases and J shed 6 bases, with 16 bases lying between them. This CDR3 region has 16 residues. CDR1 and CDR2 from the germline V gene are MGHRA and YSYEKL. For the CDR3, the DNA is TGCGCCAGCAGCCAAGATCAAAGGGAGATTCGGGATACGCAGTATTTT. Translation gives CASSQDQREIRDTQYF.

The rearrangement joins TRBV20-1 to TRBJ1-4; maybe TRBD1 (6 bases). Germline V gene data show CDR1 as DFQATT and CDR2 as SNEGSKA (reference sequence). CDR3 size: 15 residues. V was trimmed by 0 bases and J by 7 bases, leaving 15 bases between them. The CDR3 DNA reads as TGCAGTGCTAGAGATTATCGGACAGCTAGTGAAAAACTGTTTTTT. Its protein is CSARDYRTASEKLFF.

This clonotype has only a few counts. This rearrangement joins TRBV4-2 to TRBJ1-4; D unresolved. This CDR3 has 16 amino acids. CDR1 and CDR2 (germline): LGHNA, YNFKEQ. Between the trimmed V and J ends, which lost 4 bases and 8 bases, there was a span of 20 bases. The CDR3 DNA follows: TGTGCCAGCAGCCCCGAACCGCAAGCGGGAGGCGAAAAACTGTTTTTT. It translates to CASSPEPQAGGEKLFF.

The chain uses TRBV20-1 and TRBJ2-5; either TRBD1 or TRBD2 may fit D (5 bases each). Trimming left V 0 bases short and J 5 bases short, with 13 bases between. This CDR3 comprises 14 residues. The V gene's germline CDR1 is DFQATT and CDR2 SNEGSKA (reference sequence). For the CDR3, the DNA is TGCAGTGCTAGAGATCCGGGACCTGGGGAGACCCAGTACTTC. Residues: CSARDPGPGETQYF.

A few counts support this clonotype. The rearrangement uses TRBV6-2 or TRBV6-3 and TRBJ2-3; 9 nucleotides align to TRBD1. After removal of 7 bases from V and 4 bases from J, the junction contained 9 bases not matched to a gene. Germline V lookup: CDR1 MNHEY, CDR2 SVGEGT. The CDR3 sequence is 15 residues long. CDR3: CASKPRDRVPDTQYF. The CDR3 nucleotides read TGTGCCAGCAAACCCCGGGACAGGGTCCCAGATACGCAGTATTTT.

This chain connects TRBV7-2 to TRBJ2-4; D call uncertain. The germline V gene has CDR1 SGHTA and CDR2 FQGNSA. Trimming stripped 7 bases from V and 1 base from J, with 17 bases between. The CDR3 runs to 16 residues. The CDR3 DNA is TGTGCCAGCACCCTACAGCCGACACTGGCCAAAAACATTCAGTACTTC. Amino acids: CASTLQPTLAKNIQYF.

This clonotype was counted only a few times. This chain joins TRBV19 and TRBJ1-2; D is unresolved. This CDR3 has 14 amino acids. Germline assignment: CDR1 LNHDA and CDR2 SQIVND (reference sequence). V was trimmed by 5 bases and J by 1 base, leaving 11 bases between them. The CDR3 protein is CASSLGILNYGYTF. The CDR3 region has the DNA TGTGCCAGTAGTCTCGGGATCCTTAACTATGGCTACACCTTC.

The chain links TRBV6-1 to TRBJ1-2, with D tentatively TRBD1 (5 bases). This CDR3 has 16 amino acids. Germline CDR1 reads MNHNS; CDR2 reads SASEGT. V shed 5 bases and J shed 4 bases, with 20 bases lying between them. In DNA form, the CDR3 reads TGTGCCAGCAGTCGAACGAGGGACCGCGCGGCCTATGGCTACACCTTC. Its translation: CASSRTRDRAAYGYTF.

The rearrangement uses TRBV27 and TRBJ1-2, with 7 bases aligning to TRBD1. This CDR3 contains 13 residues. CDR1 and CDR2 (germline): MNHEY, SMNVEV (reference sequence). J was trimmed by 7 bases and V by 5 bases; bases with no gene match: 7. The CDR3 coding sequence is TGTGCCAGCAGTCCCCGACAGGGTCCTGGCTACACCTTC. It is translated as CASSPRQGPGYTF.

This clonotype was recorded a few times. The chain carries TRBV12-3 or TRBV12-4 and TRBJ2-4; 8 nucleotides align to TRBD2. The J call is uncertain, as TRBJ2-5 better fits the DNA end. This CDR3 contains 17 residues. The CDR3 DNA sequence: TGTGCCAGTACCAAATTGACGGAGGGACTAGGATTTGAGACCCAGTACTTC. Translation: CASTKLTEGLGFETQYF.

V usage is TRBV10-3 and J usage is TRBJ2-3; the D is unclear. The V end lost 2 bases, the J end lost 3 bases, and 9 bases lay between the germline ends. The V gene's germline CDR1 is ENHRY and CDR2 SYGVKD. The CDR3 spans 14 residues. The CDR3 sequence: CAISEAIGTDTQYF. The CDR3 coding sequence is TGTGCCATCAGTGAGGCGATAGGGACAGATACGCAGTATTTT.

This clonotype was observed a handful of times. The rearrangement joins TRBV7-2 to TRBJ2-4, with D possibly matching TRBD2 (7 bases). The length of the CDR3 is 16 residues. In germline, CDR1 is SGHTA, CDR2 FQGNSA. The ends were cut back, 5 bases at V and 2 bases at J, with 16 bases in the middle. CDR3 sequence: CASSHVGRGPKNIQYF. The CDR3 nucleotides read TGTGCCAGCAGCCACGTCGGGCGGGGGCCCAAAAACATTCAGTACTTC.

V gene TRBV20-1 combines with J gene TRBJ1-5, with D hard to call. CDR1 and CDR2 from the germline V gene are DFQATT and SNEGSKA (reference sequence). The CDR3 is 14 amino acids. Trimming pared 3 bases from V and 4 bases from J, leaving 13 bases between. CDR3 residues: CSASRGLWNQPQHF. The CDR3 region has the DNA TGCAGTGCTAGTCGCGGATTGTGGAATCAGCCCCAGCATTTT.

This sequence joins TRBV7-6 and TRBJ1-5, with D possibly TRBD1 on 6 matching bases. Germline CDR1 and CDR2: SGHVS and FNYEAQ. The CDR3 totals 15 residues. The V gene lost 1 base and the J gene lost 5 bases, with 12 bases spanning the gap. CDR3 in amino acids: CASSLGRGADQPQHF. The CDR3 DNA is TGTGCCAGCAGCTTAGGACGGGGGGCGGATCAGCCCCAGCATTTT.

The rearrangement uses TRBV15 and TRBJ2-1; D call uncertain. Germline assignment: CDR1 LNHNV and CDR2 YYDKDF (reference sequence). V was pared by 0 bases and J by 6 bases, with 12 bases between. The CDR3 spans 15 residues. The CDR3 region has the DNA TGTGCCACCAGCAGAGATCGAACAGTTCGCAATGAGCAGTTCTTC. It translates to CATSRDRTVRNEQFF.

The chain couples TRBV5-1 to TRBJ2-1, with D possibly being TRBD2 (6 bases). Germline V CDR1 and CDR2: SGHRS, YFSETQ. This CDR3 has 17 amino acids. With 3 bases removed from V and 2 bases from J, the gap between germline ends came to 18 bases. The DNA of the CDR3 is TGCGCCAGCAGCTCTAGTGGTTCCGGGGGAGCCTACAATGAGCAGTTCTTC. Amino acids: CASSSSGSGGAYNEQFF.

This clonotype has only a few counts. The chain uses TRBV29-1 and TRBJ1-2; weak D call: TRBD1 (5 bases). The CDR3 is 15 amino acids. V lost 4 bases to trimming and J lost 2 bases, with 17 bases between them. The V gene's germline CDR1 is SQVTM and CDR2 ANQGSEA. Written as DNA, the CDR3 is TGCAGCGTTGTGCCACGACAGAACCCCAACTATGGCTACACCTTC. It codes for CSVVPRQNPNYGYTF.

The gene calls are TRBV9 and TRBJ2-2, with TRBD1 matching 7 bases. V shed 4 bases and J 1 base; nucleotides not matched to a gene: 7. This CDR3 region has 16 residues. Germline lookup yields CDR1 SGDLS and CDR2 YYNGEE. CDR3 sequence (DNA): TGTGCCAGCAGCAAACAGGGGCTGGTGAACACCGGGGAGCTGTTTTTT. This codes for CASSKQGLVNTGELFF.

V usage is TRBV21-1 and J usage is TRBJ2-1. TRBV21-1 is marked as a pseudogene. The CDR3 consists of 14 residues. The CDR3 loop is CASSTTQPMREQFF. In DNA form, the CDR3 reads TGTGCCAGCAGCACGACCCAACCTATGCGTGAGCAGTTCTTC.

This clonotype was observed a handful of times. The V call is TRBV4-1, the J call TRBJ2-7; 8 nucleotides agree with TRBD1. Germline CDR1 is MGHRA and CDR2 is YSYEKL. The V and J ends lost 4 bases and 0 bases, in that order; junction bases with no gene match: 11. CDR3 length: 17 amino acids. CDR3 bases: TGCGCCAGCAGCCCCCAGTCCGGGACAGGCTACTCCTACGAGCAGTACTTC. This encodes CASSPQSGTGYSYEQYF.

This clonotype was seen just once. The V and J genes are TRBV12-5 and TRBJ1-5; 9 bases agree with TRBD1. This CDR3 is built from 16 residues. In germline, CDR1 is LGHNT, CDR2 FRNRAP. V shed 2 bases, J shed 7 bases, and the junction held 9 bases outside the gene matches. The DNA for the CDR3 is TGTGCTAGTGGTTTGCCGGAGGGACAGGGTTGGCAGCCCCAGCATTTT. Its translation is CASGLPEGQGWQPQHF.

V usage is TRBV6-1 and J usage is TRBJ2-7, with TRBD1 as a possible D gene (5 bases). CDR1 MNHNS and CDR2 SASEGT come from the germline V gene. CDR3 length: 17 residues. Trimming stripped 1 base from V and 4 bases from J, with 20 bases between. The chain's CDR3 is CASSEEGQRTMGYEQYF. CDR3 DNA sequence: TGTGCCAGCAGTGAAGAGGGGCAACGGACGATGGGATACGAGCAGTACTTC.

The J gene is TRBJ2-7, the V gene TRBV20-1; D is unresolved. V lost 3 bases and J 0 bases, leaving 15 bases between the germline ends. CDR3 length: 15 amino acids. CDR1 DFQATT and CDR2 SNEGSKA come from the germline V gene (reference sequence). This chain's CDR3 is CSASSDLGFSYEQYF. Written as DNA, the CDR3 is TGCAGTGCTAGTAGTGATCTGGGTTTCTCCTACGAGCAGTACTTC.

The rearrangement joins TRBV3-1 to TRBJ2-1; 10 positions match TRBD2. V lost 0 bases, J lost 3 bases, and 5 bases stayed unmatched. CDR1 and CDR2 from the germline V gene are LGHDT and YNNKEL (reference sequence). The CDR3 is 17 amino acids. This CDR3 is CASSQDQASGGYNEQFF. The CDR3 DNA follows: TGTGCCAGCAGCCAAGATCAGGCTAGCGGGGGCTACAATGAGCAGTTCTTC.

This clonotype was picked up a small number of times. One end of the junction is discordant with germline, which a read error may explain. The chain joins TRBV19 to TRBJ2-1; TRBD1 agrees at 8 bases. The CDR3 covers 15 residues. The V gene's germline CDR1 is LNHDA and CDR2 SQIVND (reference sequence). In DNA, the CDR3 is TGTGCCAGTAGTACCGGGACAGGCTCCTACAATGAGCGGTTCTTC. Translating it yields CASSTGTGSYNERFF.

This clonotype has only a few counts. The gene calls are TRBV5-1 and TRBJ1-2; no definite D call. The CDR3 runs to 16 residues. V lost 1 base and J 1 base, leaving 14 bases between the germline ends. Germline CDR1 is SGHRS and CDR2 is YFSETQ. CDR3 region: CASSLLGNAINYGYTF. In DNA, the CDR3 is TGCGCCAGCAGCTTGCTTGGGAATGCGATTAACTATGGCTACACCTTC.

There are a few counts of this clonotype. The J gene is TRBJ2-1, the V gene TRBV27; D is possibly TRBD2 (5 bases). V lost 10 bases and J lost 9, with 16 bases in between. The CDR3 totals 12 residues. Germline V gives CDR1 MNHEY, CDR2 SMNVEV (reference sequence). The CDR3 nucleotides are TGTGCCACCACGGACGGCGGACTTGAGCAGTTCTTC. Translating it yields CATTDGGLEQFF.

V and J are TRBV11-3 and TRBJ1-1; D gene unclear. This CDR3 is 20 amino acids long. Trimming cost V 1 base and J 1 base, with 25 bases left between them. Looked up from germline, CDR1 is SGHNT and CDR2 is YENEEA. In nucleotides, the CDR3 is TGTGCCAGCAGCTTAGTTTTTGGATCGGTGTCCCTTAAGACGAACACTGAAGCTTTCTTT. This gives the protein CASSLVFGSVSLKTNTEAFF.

In the case of this clonotype: One base away lies a much larger clone, so this may be a sequencing read error. The rearrangement links TRBV29-1 to TRBJ1-2, with D possibly matching TRBD1 (5 bases). Germline assignment: CDR1 SQVTM and CDR2 ANQGSEA. The CDR3 runs 14 residues. CDR3 in DNA: TGCAGCGTTGCAGGGAGGGTTCGAAACTATGACTACACCTTC. It translates to CSVAGRVRNYDYTF.

V and J are TRBV3-1 and TRBJ1-2; 7 bases are a match to TRBD1. The germline V gene encodes CDR1 LGHDT and CDR2 YNNKEL (reference sequence). The CDR3 consists of 16 residues. Unmatched junction bases numbered 12, after V lost 0 bases and J lost 8 bases. Here the CDR3 reads CASSQEPETGFGGYTF. The DNA of the CDR3 is TGTGCCAGCAGCCAAGAGCCGGAGACAGGGTTTGGAGGCTACACCTTC.